Listed below are T cell receptor beta chains from one sample, sequenced in a study of blood T cell repertoires in COVID-19. Sequencing was performed with immunoSEQ multiplex PCR; in TCRdb, only in-frame clones are kept and a portion is missing. The sample comprises fewer than 300,000 clones, 80% to 90% of which are singletons, and under 10% rests with the top ten. The sample consisted of PBMCs or T cells enriched from blood (not recorded which). All receptors come from a man aged 35 to 55 who had recovered from COVID-19. CDR3s include the opening cysteine and the closing phenylalanine or tryptophan. The order of the fields is D gene, V gene, J gene, clone size, CDR3 DNA, CDR3 protein. A D gene is named only where the DNA matches it firmly. Clone size is not always given. Where it is, it says once, few, many or a class for expanded clones.

-	TRBV2	TRBJ1-4	-	TGTGCCAGCAGTGGGACTTCCGGAGAGGAAGAAAAACTGTTTTTT	CASSGTSGEEEKLFF
TRBD2	TRBV6-5	TRBJ2-3	once	TGTGCCGGCCAGCGGGGGGCTAGCACAGATACGCAGTATTTT	CAGQRGASTDTQYF
-	TRBV23-1	TRBJ1-1	-	TGCGCCAGCAGTCAAGAGGGGGTAGCTGAAGCTTTCTTT	CASSQEGVAEAFF
TRBD2	TRBV12-3/TRBV12-4	TRBJ2-3	-	TGTGCCAGCGGGGGGGACACAGATACGCAGTATTTT	CASGGDTDTQYF
-	TRBV7-9	TRBJ2-5	-	TGTGCCAGCAGCTTGCGGCAGAGTCAAGAGACCCAGTACTTC	CASSLRQSQETQYF
-	TRBV3-1/TRBV3-2	TRBJ1-2	-	TGTGCCAGCAGCCAAGATCAGGGTATGGGAGGCTACACCTTC	CASSQDQGMGGYTF
-	TRBV13	TRBJ2-1	-	TGTGCCAGCAGCCTCCCAGGGAACACCTACAATGAGCAGTTCTTC	CASSLPGNTYNEQFF
-	TRBV7-9	TRBJ1-6	-	TGTGCCAGCAGCTTACGGGACTATAATTCACCCCTCCACTTT	CASSLRDYNSPLHF
-	TRBV9	TRBJ2-3	-	TGTGCCAGCAGCCCATCAGGCGTGGGGGCGGTCACAGATACGCAGTATTTT	CASSPSGVGAVTDTQYF
-	TRBV7-2	TRBJ1-1	-	TGTGCCAGCAGCAGGACAGAGAACACTGAAGCTTTCTTT	CASSRTENTEAFF
-	TRBV19	TRBJ1-3	few	TGTGCCAGTAGTATAGAATTCCTGGGAAACACCATATATTTT	CASSIEFLGNTIYF
TRBD2	TRBV4-2	TRBJ2-7	-	TGTGCCAGCAGCCAAGGAGTAGCGGGAGGACCTGATTACGAGCAGTACTTC	CASSQGVAGGPDYEQYF
-	TRBV5-1	TRBJ2-7	-	TGCGCCAGCAGCCAGTGGGGGGTACACGAGCAGTACTTC	CASSQWGVHEQYF
TRBD1	TRBV9	TRBJ2-1	-	TGTGCCAGCAGCGTAGGCACCTTACCGGGACAGGGGGCTAATGAGCAGTTCTTC	CASSVGTLPGQGANEQFF
TRBD2	TRBV5-6	TRBJ2-1	-	TGTGCCAGCAGCTTGGTCGGCGGGAGTTATGAGCAGTTCTTC	CASSLVGGSYEQFF
-	TRBV29-1	TRBJ1-1	-	TGCAGCGTTGAAGTCGGAGGGGGAGGGACTGAAGCTTTCTTT	CSVEVGGGGTEAFF
TRBD1	TRBV29-1	TRBJ1-5	few	TGCAGCGTTGTTTCCGGGACAGGGGATTCGGGCAATCAGCCCCAGCATTTT	CSVVSGTGDSGNQPQHF
TRBD1	TRBV6-5	TRBJ2-7	-	TGTGCCAGCAGTTTCGGGACAGAATCCTACGAGCAGTACTTC	CASSFGTESYEQYF
-	TRBV19	TRBJ2-1	-	TGTGCCAGTAGTATAACCCCGGGGGGCTTCAATGAGCAGTTCTTC	CASSITPGGFNEQFF
TRBD2	TRBV5-5	TRBJ2-3	-	TGTGCCAGCAGCTTGAGATTGGGACTAGTAGTTCGAGATACGCAGTATTTT	CASSLRLGLVVRDTQYF
TRBD2	TRBV3-1/TRBV3-2	TRBJ2-1	-	TGTGCCAGCAGCCAGCCTAGCGGGAAGAAAAATGAGCAGTTCTTC	CASSQPSGKKNEQFF
-	TRBV6-2/TRBV6-3	TRBJ2-5	-	TGTGCCAGCAGTCGGGACCAAGAGACCCAGTACTTC	CASSRDQETQYF
-	TRBV18	TRBJ2-2	-	TGTGCCAGCTCACCGAGCTTAGCCGGGGAGCTGTTTTTT	CASSPSLAGELFF